One sample yielded the 4 T cell receptor beta chains listed below, sequenced in a study of T cells after yellow fever vaccination. TCRdb re-analysed the 5' RACE reads in MiXCR, keeping a single row per CDR3 protein. The table includes about 220,000 distinct CDR3 sequences, 2.5% to 3.5% detected once. Sequencing was performed on CD4+ T cells sorted from PBMCs, taken 10 days after the yellow fever booster vaccination. These TCRs come from a man between 18 and 29 years old who received the YFV17D yellow fever vaccine.

This clonotype was observed a few times. This sequence joins TRBV2 and TRBJ1-1; TRBD1 matches at 8 bases. From germline, CDR1 is SNHLY and CDR2 FYNNEI. CDR3 length: 14 residues. V shed 7 bases and J 5 bases; nucleotides not matched to a gene: 9. The DNA of the CDR3 is TGTGCCAGCATGCCCGCAGGGGGCTGGACTGAAGCTTTCTTT. It translates to CASMPAGGWTEAFF.

V usage is TRBV12-3 or TRBV12-4 and J usage is TRBJ2-1; 15 bases align to TRBD2. CDR3 length: 15 residues. The V segment lost 6 bases and the J segment 10 bases; nucleotides outside the gene matches: 7. CDR3 in DNA: TGTGCCAGCAGCTTCGCCGGGACTAGCGGGGGGGAGCAGTTCTTC. Residues: CASSFAGTSGGEQFF.

J is TRBJ2-3 and V is TRBV12-3 or TRBV12-4, with D maybe TRBD2 (6 bases). The CDR3 consists of 12 residues. The V gene lost 2 bases and the J gene lost 10 bases, with 10 bases spanning the gap. CDR3 region: CASSLWGGAQYF. The CDR3, as DNA: TGTGCCAGCAGTTTATGGGGCGGGGCGCAGTATTTT.

This clonotype was picked up many times. The genes are TRBV30 and TRBJ2-7; TRBD2 is a possible D gene (5 bases). This CDR3 comprises 15 residues. Germline CDR1 reads GTSNPN; CDR2 reads SVGIG (reference sequence). Between the trimmed V and J ends, which lost 1 base and 4 bases, there was a span of 17 bases. This CDR3 reads CAWSALPSGRYEQYF. The DNA of the CDR3 is TGTGCCTGGAGTGCGCTCCCGAGCGGAAGATACGAGCAGTACTTC. The whole variable domain, filled in from reference TRBV30 and TRBJ2-7, reads SQTIHQWPATLVQPVGSPLSLECTVEGTSNPNLYWYRQAAGRGLQLLFYSVGIGQISSEVPQNLSASRPQDRQFILSSKKLLLSDSGFYLCAWSALPSGRYEQYFGPGTRLTVT.